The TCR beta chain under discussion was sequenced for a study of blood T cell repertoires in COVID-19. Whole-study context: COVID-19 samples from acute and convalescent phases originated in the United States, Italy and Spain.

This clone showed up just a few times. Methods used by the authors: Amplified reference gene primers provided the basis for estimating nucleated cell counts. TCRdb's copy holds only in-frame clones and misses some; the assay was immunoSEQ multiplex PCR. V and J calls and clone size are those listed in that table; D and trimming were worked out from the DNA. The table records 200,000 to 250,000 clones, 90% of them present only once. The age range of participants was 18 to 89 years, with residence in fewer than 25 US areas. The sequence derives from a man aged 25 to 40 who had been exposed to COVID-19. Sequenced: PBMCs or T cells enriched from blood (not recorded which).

The CDR3 here is CATSPGGGQGSETQYF. The CDR3 bases are TGTGCCACCAGCCCTGGAGGTGGACAGGGTTCAGAGACCCAGTACTTC. The rearrangement links TRBV15 to TRBJ2-5; 8 bases agree with TRBD1. CDR1 LNHNV and CDR2 YYDKDF come from the germline V gene (reference sequence). The CDR3 totals 16 residues. The V gene end was trimmed by 5 bases and the J gene end by 4 bases; junction bases not matched to a gene: 12. The variable domain in full, completed from reference TRBV15 and TRBJ2-5, reads DAMVIQNPRYQVTQFGKPVTLSCSQTLNHNVMYWYQQKSSQAPKLLFHYYDKDFNNEADTPDNFQSRRPNTSFCFLDIRSPGLGDTAMYLCATSPGGGQGSETQYFGPGTRLLVL.